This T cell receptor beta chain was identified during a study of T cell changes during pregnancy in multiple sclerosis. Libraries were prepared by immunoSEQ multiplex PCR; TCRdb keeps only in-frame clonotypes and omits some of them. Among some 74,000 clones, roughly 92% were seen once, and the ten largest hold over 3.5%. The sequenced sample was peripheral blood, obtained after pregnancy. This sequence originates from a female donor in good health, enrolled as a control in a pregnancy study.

CDR3 residues: CASSSRGKNTEAFF. The CDR3 nucleotides read TGTGCCAGCAGCTCCAGGGGGAAGAACACTGAAGCTTTCTTT. The V gene is TRBV7-9, the J gene TRBJ1-1, with 7 bases fitting TRBD1. The CDR3 contains 14 residues. CDR1 is SEHNR and CDR2 is FQNEAQ in the germline V gene (reference sequence). The trim removed 4 bases at V and 1 base at J, leaving 3 bases unmatched.